This T cell receptor (beta chain) was profiled in a study of monozygotic twins with inflammatory bowel disease. TCRdb derives one entry per CDR3 protein from the 5' RACE reads, leaving out DNA. Across just over 300,000 distinct CDR3 sequences, the top ten clones capture roughly 5.3% of the sample. Sequences were obtained from blood. This clonotype was obtained from a human donor with ulcerative colitis or Crohn's disease, or a healthy co-twin of an affected twin (not recorded which).

The CDR3: CASSAGLADYTGELFF. V usage is TRBV9 and J usage is TRBJ2-2; TCRdb picks TRBD2, but there is no DNA to check that call. The CDR3 has 16 amino acids. From germline, CDR1 is SGDLS and CDR2 YYNGEE.